The rows below give T cell receptor beta chains drawn from one sample of a study of PD-1 blockade in classical Hodgkin lymphoma. Sequencing used immunoSEQ multiplex PCR; TCRdb keeps in-frame clones, though not all of them. This repertoire shows approximately 45,000 clones, around two thirds found once; its top ten account for 3.1%. Material: peripheral blood mononuclear cells (PBMCs), obtained before the fourth cycle of nivolumab. These receptors were collected from a human donor with classical Hodgkin lymphoma. Each CDR3 is given with its conserved first and last residue. The order of the fields is J gene, V gene, clone size, D gene, CDR3 protein, CDR3 DNA. The D gene is left open where the match is weak. Size values are once, few and many counts, or a class for expanded clones, and some rows have none.

>TRBJ2-5|TRBV27|-|TRBD1
CASSSDRGRQETQYF
TGTGCCAGCAGTTCCGACAGGGGTCGACAAGAGACCCAGTACTTC
>TRBJ2-2|TRBV5-1|-|-
CASSSSDRAGELFF
TGCGCCAGCAGCTCTAGCGACCGGGCCGGGGAGCTGTTTTTT
>TRBJ2-1|TRBV7-9|-|TRBD2
CASSSRLAGGNEQFF
TGTGCCAGCAGCTCCAGACTAGCGGGAGGTAATGAGCAGTTCTTC
>TRBJ1-1|TRBV9|few|-
CASSSPLDRPMNTEAFF
TGTGCCAGCAGCTCCCCCCTAGACAGGCCGATGAACACTGAAGCTTTCTTT
>TRBJ1-4|TRBV5-1|once|-
CASSLGRSTNEKLFF
TGCGCCAGCAGCTTGGGAAGATCAACTAATGAAAAACTGTTTTTT
>TRBJ2-1|TRBV27|-|TRBD2
CASVAHSGGPIYNEQFF
TGTGCCAGCGTGGCCCACTCGGGAGGGCCAATCTACAATGAGCAGTTCTTC
>TRBJ1-1|TRBV30|medium-sized|-
CAWSRSNEAFF
TGTGCCTGGAGTCGATCGAATGAAGCTTTCTTT
>TRBJ1-4|TRBV30|-|-
CAWSRLGLGEKLFF
TGTGCCTGGAGTCGTTTGGGTCTCGGTGAAAAACTGTTTTTT
>TRBJ1-3|TRBV7-8|-|-
CASSLFLGQGFSGNTIYF
TGTGCCAGCAGCCTCTTCTTGGGCCAGGGGTTCTCTGGAAACACCATATATTTT
>TRBJ1-1|TRBV6-5|medium-sized|-
CASSSFRGTEAFF
TGTGCCAGCAGTTCCTTTCGGGGCACTGAAGCTTTCTTT
>TRBJ1-1|TRBV29-1|once|-
CSVESRRVNGAEAFF
TGCAGCGTTGAATCTCGTCGGGTCAATGGGGCTGAAGCTTTCTTT
>TRBJ1-1|TRBV6-5|-|-
CASKGFGGTEAFF
TGTGCCAGCAAAGGATTCGGGGGCACTGAAGCTTTCTTT
>TRBJ1-1|TRBV5-6|once|-
CASSLVGSPNTEAFF
TGTGCCAGCAGCTTGGTGGGTAGCCCGAACACTGAAGCTTTCTTT
>TRBJ1-4|TRBV30|-|-
CAWNGLSANEKLFF
TGTGCCTGGAATGGACTTAGCGCCAATGAAAAACTGTTTTTT
>TRBJ1-1|TRBV28|-|-
CASSSPPHNTEAFF
TGTGCCAGCAGTTCGCCCCCTCACAACACTGAAGCTTTCTTT
>TRBJ1-6|TRBV6-6|-|-
CASSYLWGPLHF
TGTGCCAGCAGTTACCTCTGGGGACCCCTCCACTTT
>TRBJ2-2|TRBV30|few|-
CAWSLQEDGELFF
TGTGCCTGGAGTCTACAAGAGGATGGGGAGCTGTTTTTT
>TRBJ2-1|TRBV6-5|-|-
CASSYSGLEQFF
TGTGCCAGCAGTTACTCGGGGCTTGAGCAGTTCTTC
>TRBJ2-7|TRBV21-1|-|-
CASSKRPDRNYEQYF
TGTGCCAGCAGCAAACGGCCGGACAGAAACTACGAGCAGTACTTC
>TRBJ2-2|TRBV10-3|-|-
CAIRFAGGRDTGELFF
TGTGCCATCCGCTTCGCTGGGGGGCGGGACACCGGGGAGCTGTTTTTT
>TRBJ2-3|TRBV10-3|few|-
CAISESPVSTDTQYF
TGTGCCATCAGTGAGAGCCCCGTAAGCACAGATACGCAGTATTTT
>TRBJ2-7|TRBV6-1|-|TRBD1
CASRGQGWSYEQYF
TGTGCCAGCAGGGGACAGGGGTGGTCCTACGAGCAGTACTTC
>TRBJ1-2|TRBV5-1|once|TRBD1
CASSLDQGVNGYTF
TGCGCCAGCAGCTTGGACCAGGGGGTTAATGGCTACACCTTC
>TRBJ1-2|TRBV28|once|-
CASRGYGYTF
TGTGCCAGCAGGGGATATGGCTACACCTTC
>TRBJ1-5|TRBV28|-|-
CASSSGSGAQPQHF
TGTGCCAGCAGCTCGGGATCGGGGGCTCAGCCCCAGCATTTT
>TRBJ2-5|TRBV19|medium-sized|TRBD1
CASSVDRGETQYF
TGTGCCAGTAGTGTTGACAGGGGGGAGACCCAGTACTTC